This TCR beta chain was sequenced in a study of shared clonotypes between healthy human individuals. Overall study results and limits: Rarefaction exposed incomplete sorted-subset sequencing despite large depth.

As for this clone: Its matching antigen is unknown.

Assay used: immunoSEQ multiplex PCR; TCRdb lists only in-frame clones, some missing. The sample records around 1,000,000 clones, 60% to 85% being singletons. Germline lookup yields CDR1 SGDLS and CDR2 YYNGEE. V was trimmed by 4 bases and J by 0 bases, leaving 11 bases between them. This CDR3 region has 14 residues. The sequence came from a man between 18 and 29 years old in good health. Some clones in this sample may be carry-over from other donors' samples. The chain couples TRBV9 to TRBJ2-7; D possibly uses TRBD1 or TRBD2 (5 bases each). Sequenced: memory CD4+ T cells from PBMCs. Subset indicated: CD45RA-negative fraction. The DNA for the CDR3 is TGTGCCAGCAGCATTGCAGGGAGCTCCTACGAGCAGTACTTC. Its protein is CASSIAGSSYEQYF.